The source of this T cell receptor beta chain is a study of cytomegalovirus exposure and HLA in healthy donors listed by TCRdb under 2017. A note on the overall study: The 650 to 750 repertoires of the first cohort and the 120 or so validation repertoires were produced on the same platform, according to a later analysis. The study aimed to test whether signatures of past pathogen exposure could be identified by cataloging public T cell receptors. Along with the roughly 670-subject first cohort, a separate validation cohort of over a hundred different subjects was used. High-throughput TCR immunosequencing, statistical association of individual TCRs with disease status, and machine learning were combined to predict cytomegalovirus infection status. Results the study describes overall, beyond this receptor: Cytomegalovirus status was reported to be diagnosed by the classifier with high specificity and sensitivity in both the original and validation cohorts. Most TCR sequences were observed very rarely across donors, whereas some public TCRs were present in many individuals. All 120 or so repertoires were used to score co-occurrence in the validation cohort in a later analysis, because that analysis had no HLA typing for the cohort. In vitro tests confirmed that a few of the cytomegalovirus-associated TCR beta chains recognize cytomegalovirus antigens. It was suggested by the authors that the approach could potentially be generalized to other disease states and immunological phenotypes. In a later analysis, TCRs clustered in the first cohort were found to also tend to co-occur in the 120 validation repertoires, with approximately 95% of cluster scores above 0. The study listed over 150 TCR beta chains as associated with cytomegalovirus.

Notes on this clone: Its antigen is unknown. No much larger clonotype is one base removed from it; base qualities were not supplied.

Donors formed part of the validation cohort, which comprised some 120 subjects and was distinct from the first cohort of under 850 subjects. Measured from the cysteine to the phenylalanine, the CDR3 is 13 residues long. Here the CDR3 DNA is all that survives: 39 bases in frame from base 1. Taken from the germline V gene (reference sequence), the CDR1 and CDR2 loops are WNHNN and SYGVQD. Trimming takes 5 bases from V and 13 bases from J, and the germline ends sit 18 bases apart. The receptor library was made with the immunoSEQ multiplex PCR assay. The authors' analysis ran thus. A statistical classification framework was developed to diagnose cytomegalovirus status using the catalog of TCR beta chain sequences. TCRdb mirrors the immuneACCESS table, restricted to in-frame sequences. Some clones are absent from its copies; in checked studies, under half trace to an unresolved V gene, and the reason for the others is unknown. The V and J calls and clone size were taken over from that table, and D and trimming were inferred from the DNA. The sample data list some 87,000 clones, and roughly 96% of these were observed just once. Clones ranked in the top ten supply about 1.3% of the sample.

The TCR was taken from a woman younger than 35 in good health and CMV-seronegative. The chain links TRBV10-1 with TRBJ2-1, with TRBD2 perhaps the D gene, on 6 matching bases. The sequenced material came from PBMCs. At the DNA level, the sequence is TGCGCCAGCAGTTTGGGACTCCGGGGTGGCCAGTTCTTC. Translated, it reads CASSLGLRGGQFF.